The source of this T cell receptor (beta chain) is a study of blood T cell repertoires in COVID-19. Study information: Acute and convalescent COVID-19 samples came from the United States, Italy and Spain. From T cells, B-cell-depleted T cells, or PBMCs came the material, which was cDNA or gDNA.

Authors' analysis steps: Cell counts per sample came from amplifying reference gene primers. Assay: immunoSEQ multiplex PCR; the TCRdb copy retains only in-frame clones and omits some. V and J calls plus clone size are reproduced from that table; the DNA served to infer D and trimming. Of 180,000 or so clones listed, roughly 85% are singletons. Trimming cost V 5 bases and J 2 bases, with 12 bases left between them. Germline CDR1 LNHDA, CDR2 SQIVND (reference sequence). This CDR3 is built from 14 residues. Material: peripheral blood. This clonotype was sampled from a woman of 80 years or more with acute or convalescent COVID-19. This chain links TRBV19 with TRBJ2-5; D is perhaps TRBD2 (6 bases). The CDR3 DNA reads TGTGCCAGTAGTTATGCGGGAATACAAGAGACCCAGTACTTC. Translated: CASSYAGIQETQYF.